This T cell receptor beta chain derives from a study of CD8+ T cells in alopecia areata (dated by TCRdb to the late 2010s). The study in broad terms: To study T cell clonal expansion in alopecia areata, the researchers applied high-throughput TCRbeta sequencing to both the C3H/HeJ mouse model and human patients. Human TCRbeta sequencing covered scalp tissue and sorted CD4+ and CD8+ peripheral blood T cells from patchy and totalis/universalis alopecia areata patients and healthy controls. The RNA source kit depended on sample type: the PAXgene miRNA kit for fixed scalp, the miRNeasy kit for PBMCs, and the RNeasy kit for mouse skin. Scalp clonality was compared among normal scalp (n=4), patchy alopecia areata scalp (n=8), and alopecia totalis/universalis scalp (n=8). TCRbeta CDR3 regions were amplified by immunoSEQ multiplex PCR with 35 Vbeta forward and 13 Jbeta reverse primers.

Broader findings and caveats from the paper: Scalp TCR repertoire analysis is complicated because resident alphabeta T cells in normal human skin are also sequenced, whereas mouse skin is dominated by gammadelta T cells. Shared TCR sequences between patients were less evident than in mice, which may be partly attributable to HLA diversity in the patient population. Lesional scalp, especially in alopecia totalis/universalis, showed higher clonality and more expanded CD8+ clones than normal scalp, suggesting antigenic drive.

To note about this clone: The antigen this receptor binds is unknown. Base qualities are missing; no much larger clone stands one base away.

Receptor amplification or capture employed the immunoSEQ multiplex PCR assay. For TCR sequencing, RNA was extracted from every sample and reverse transcribed into cDNA to serve as template. First-strand cDNA was synthesized with SuperScript III using a 2:1 mix of oligo-dT and random hexamers. Amplification bias was assessed with a synthetic immune receptor repertoire, and residual bias was removed computationally. As for the original processing: Raw reads were preprocessed to remove errors, and CDR3 was defined by IMGT conventions from the conserved cysteine to phenylalanine. Clonality was computed as 1 minus the Shannon entropy, with the entropy normalized by log2 of the number of productive unique TCRs. Whether each scalp clone was CD4 or CD8 was inferred by checking scalp TCRbeta sequences against the CD4 and CD8 repertoires from sorted blood. Entries here come from immuneACCESS through TCRdb and include only in-frame sequences with V and J called. Some clones fail to appear in such tables; in the studies checked, an unresolved V gene covers under half of the shortfall, and the cause of the remainder is unknown. V and J calls and clone size are those listed in that table; D and trimming were worked out from the DNA. The sample has about 20,000 clones on record, around 62% of them singletons. 4.5% to 5.5% of the sample comes from the top ten.

From its cysteine to its phenylalanine, the CDR3 spans 17 amino acids. The only DNA kept is the CDR3, 51 bases in frame from the first base. A distance of 18 bases separates the germline ends of V and J, which lose 1 base and 5 bases respectively. The germline V gene provides CDR1 MDHEN and CDR2 SYDVKM. In a handful of patients from the biomarker study, CD4+ cells were sorted further to obtain CD25+CD127- cells. From alopecia areata patients, peripheral blood was collected along with lesional scalp punch biopsies. PBMCs were separated by density centrifugation and stained for CD3, CD4 and CD8, after which CD4+ and CD8+ T cells were sorted on a FACSAria. Untreated alopecia areata patients were recruited as part of a multicenter biomarker study.

The chain uses TRBV28 and TRBJ2-1; the D match is possibly TRBD1 or TRBD2, with 5 bases aligned in each. Material: CD4+ Tregs sorted from blood. The TCR was taken from a human donor with alopecia areata. The DNA is TGTGCCAGCAGTTTATACCCTAGGGACCCATACGACAATGAGCAGTTCTTC. This gives the protein CASSLYPRDPYDNEQFF.